This TCR beta chain is from a study of blood T cell repertoires in COVID-19. Study information: Samples came from the United States, Italy and Spain, spanning acute and convalescent COVID-19. The cDNA or gDNA used as material had been derived from T cells, B-cell-depleted T cells, or PBMCs.

The germline gives CDR1 LGHDT, CDR2 YNNKEL (reference sequence). The CDR3 is 15 amino acids. Germline trimming cut 3 bases from V and 6 bases from J; bases unmatched to any gene: 9. As processed by the authors: Amplification of reference gene primers was used by the study to estimate nucleated cell counts. The assay was immunoSEQ multiplex PCR, and TCRdb's table has in-frame clones only and misses some. That table is the source of V, J and clone size, and D and trimming were worked out from the DNA. The sample lists a few hundred thousand clones, roughly four fifths occurring once. The sample comprised peripheral blood. This receptor was identified in a man aged 30 to 39 who had recovered from COVID-19. The chain employs TRBV3-1 (or the pseudogene TRBV3-2) and TRBJ1-2; 8 nucleotides align to TRBD1. As DNA, the CDR3 is TGTGCCAGCAGCCAGATGGGGCAGGGGGCCCATGGCTACACCTTC. It yields the protein CASSQMGQGAHGYTF.